Below, one TCR beta chain is given with its context. This receptor's antigen is unknown. No much larger clone is present one base from it, and per-base qualities are unavailable. These data originate in a study of CD8+CD57+ T cells in acquired aplastic anemia (dated by TCRdb to the late 2010s). With regard to the full study: A mean of about 3.2 ug of DNA, ranging from about 0.2 to 27.4 ug, was extracted from sorted CD4+ and CD8+ cells. CD8+CD57+ expansion was defined as frequency above the mean frequency observed in healthy subjects. The study at large found these results: No significant difference in CD8+ Simpson's diversity was found between patients and healthy controls (P=0.060). About 30 CD8+ CDR3 sequences were found in both patients and controls but appeared to be highly expressed in patients and within the immunodominant clones of the patients.

Genomic DNA was used as template for profiling of TCR beta VDJ combinations and CDR3 sequences. TCR repertoire sequencing was run on an Illumina HiSeq 2000. On the study's bioinformatics: TRBV/TRBJ rearrangement plots, CDR3 size and DJ length profiles, and Simpson's diversity index were used to evaluate the repertoires. The most abundant DNA sequence in the deep sequencing data was defined as the immunodominant clone. CDR3 amino acid sequences were screened for sharing across subjects and were compared with published repertoires and the VDJdb database. TCRdb took the public reads, trimmed them with fastp at Q25, ran MiXCR for clone calling and kept in-frame beta chains. Each CDR3 protein gets just one entry, which takes the most common genes and DNA from the rows behind it. It is TCRdb's table, rather than the study itself, that gives the V and J calls and clone size. The sample has 110,000 or so distinct CDR3 sequences on record, 50% to 70% of them singletons. The ten largest clones represent roughly 29% of the sample.

From its cysteine to its phenylalanine, the CDR3 spans 19 amino acids. Solely the CDR3 DNA is kept, with 57 bases framed from the first base. V trim: 1 base; J trim: 5 bases; unmatched bases: 15. CDR1 and CDR2 were assigned from the germline V gene (reference sequence) as LNHNV and YYDKDF. Patients chosen for sequencing had shown expansion of CD8+CD57+ cells by flow cytometry. Every patient had a diagnosis of severe acquired aplastic anemia based on International Study of Aplastic Anemia and Agranulocytosis and Camitta criteria. No therapy had been received by the patients at the time of blood sampling. The study deep-sequenced TCR repertoires of sorted CD4+ and CD8+ blood T cells from severe aplastic anemia patients and healthy subjects. In the USA, patient enrollment took place under clinicaltrials.gov protocols 00001620, 01623167, 00001397, 00071045, 00081523 and 00961064. Ficoll-Paque density gradient centrifugation was used to isolate peripheral blood mononuclear cells. Before DNA extraction, CD4+ and CD8+ T cells were sorted with FACS or magnetic beads.

Sequencing input: sorted CD4+, CD8+, or CD8+CD57+ T cells (not recorded which) from PBMCs. The TCR originated in a human donor with aplastic anemia. Here the chain combines TRBV15 and TRBJ1-1, and 11 junction bases match TRBD1. CDR3 loop: CATSRATNPGTGGRTEAFF. The nucleotide sequence reads TGTGCCACCAGCAGAGCCACTAATCCGGGGACAGGGGGGCGAACTGAAGCTTTCTTT.